One T cell receptor (beta chain) is described in this entry. No antigen is known for it. No much larger clone exists at a distance of one base, and base qualities are not known. These data belong to a study of blood T cells in healthy people across ages (dated by TCRdb to 2013 to 2016). Regarding the complete study: In model experiments, template switching captured roughly one uniquely barcoded TCR beta cDNA molecule for every two T cells. Using deep sequencing normalized with unique cDNA molecular identifiers, the study measured how TCR beta repertoire diversity changes with age. Donors were grouped into four age groups: young (average about 15 years), middle-aged (39), aged (around 66) and long-lived (around 80). To avoid experimental bias, donors of different ages were distributed randomly across sequencing lanes. Two additional independent replicas of 1 million unique cDNA reads from the same blood draw were analyzed for two donors (one aged 18 to 30 and one aged 80 or older).

General conclusions and limits of the study: Compared with the aged group, more naive CD4+ T cells, fewer expanded clones and increased TCR diversity were shown by the long-lived group, suggesting age selection. There was a strong correlation between observed TCR beta diversity and the percentage of naive T cells measured by flow cytometry. Observed TCR beta diversity per million T cells fell roughly linearly with age, and a significant reduction was already apparent by age around 44. The CMV infection status of donors was not known, potentially confounding age-related changes in expanded clonotypes. Estimates of total diversity based on one million sequenced T cells were considered lower bounds and underestimates. Conclusive comparison of naive and antigen-experienced compartments was prevented by the profiling of bulk unsorted PBMCs.

Libraries came from 5' RACE. Sequencing used an Illumina HiSeq 2500. A second roughly 6 to 12 cycle PCR used a sample-barcoded 5' primer and a J-beta primer mix. A unique molecular identifier was introduced onto each TCR beta cDNA molecule by a template-switch 5' adaptor carrying 12 random nucleotides. Each sample yielded at least 3 million CDR3-containing paired-end reads. All of the RNA was converted into first-strand cDNA using the Mint cDNA synthesis kit, with a TRBC-specific oligonucleotide serving as the primer. After uracil-DNA glycosylase treatment, a first 18-cycle PCR used universal primers M1SS and BC2_uni_R on all cDNA. Per the source publication's procedure: For normalization, 1 million high-quality reads were randomly selected from each sample, with every read carrying a distinct molecular identifier. Reads with shared molecular identifiers were discarded instead of being binned into consensus sequences. CDR3 identification, clonotype clustering and error correction used MiTCR with a Q25 quality threshold and the strictest error-elimination algorithm. A nonparametric unseen species model using Euler transformation provided a lower-bound estimate of total TCR beta diversity. TCRdb handled the public reads itself, with Q25 trimming in fastp and clone calling in MiXCR, and kept productive beta chains. Identical CDR3 protein sequences are pooled into one entry, listed with their most common genes and DNA. TCRdb, not the authors, supplied the V and J calls. In all, the sample holds 650,000 to 950,000 distinct CDR3 sequences, and 40% to 50% of those were seen once. The ten largest clones take up around 18% of the sample.

Spanning cysteine to phenylalanine, the CDR3 consists of 13 amino acids. Only the CDR3 DNA is retained, 39 bases long and in frame from the first base. The germline V gene (reference sequence) provides CDR1 DFQATT and CDR2 SNEGSKA. Here V drops 6 bases and J drops 2 bases, and the junction holds 5 bases not matched to any gene. Donors were 35 to 40 systemically healthy Caucasian individuals from Russia aged roughly 6 to 90 years. Approximately 10 milliliters of peripheral blood were collected from each donor into EDTA-treated Vacutainer tubes. PBMCs were isolated by Ficoll-Paque density-gradient centrifugation, with at least 6 million obtained per sample. Total RNA was extracted from PBMCs with Trizol reagent, with at least 6 micrograms obtained per sample. The percentages of naive CD45RAhigh/CD27high T cells were determined by flow cytometry on a PBMC aliquot from every donor.

This clonotype was obtained from a man aged 55 to 70 in good health. Here the chain combines TRBV20-1 and TRBJ2-3, and TRBD2 aligns with 7 junction nucleotides. Sample: blood. The CDR3 in this case is CSALGGNTDTQYF. The DNA sequence is TGCAGTGCCCTCGGGGGGAACACAGATACGCAGTATTTT.